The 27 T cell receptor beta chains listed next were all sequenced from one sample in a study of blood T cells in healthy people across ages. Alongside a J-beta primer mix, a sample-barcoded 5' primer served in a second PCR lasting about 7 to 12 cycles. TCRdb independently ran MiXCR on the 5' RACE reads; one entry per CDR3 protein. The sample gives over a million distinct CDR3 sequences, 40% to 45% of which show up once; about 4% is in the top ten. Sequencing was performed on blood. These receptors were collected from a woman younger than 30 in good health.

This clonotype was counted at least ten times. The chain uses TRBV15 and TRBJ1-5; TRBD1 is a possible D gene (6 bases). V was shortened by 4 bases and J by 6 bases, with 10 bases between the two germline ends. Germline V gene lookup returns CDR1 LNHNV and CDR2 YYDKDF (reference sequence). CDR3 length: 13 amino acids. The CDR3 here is CATSKTGFQPQHF. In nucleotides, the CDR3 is TGTGCCACCAGCAAAACAGGGTTTCAGCCCCAGCATTTT.

The CDR3 loop reads CASSQVGGRASNEQFF. As DNA, the CDR3 is TGTGCCAGCAGCCAAGTAGGCGGGAGGGCCTCCAATGAGCAGTTCTTC. The chain employs TRBV14 and TRBJ2-1; 9 bases line up with TRBD2. This CDR3 has 16 residues. Germline assignment: CDR1 SGHDN and CDR2 FVKESK. V lost 1 base and J lost 6; bases outside the gene matches: 7.

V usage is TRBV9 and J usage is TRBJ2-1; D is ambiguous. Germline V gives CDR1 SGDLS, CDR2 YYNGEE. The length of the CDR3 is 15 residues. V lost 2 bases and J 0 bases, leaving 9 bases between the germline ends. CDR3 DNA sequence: TGTGCCAGCAGCGTGGTGGGGAACTCCTACAATGAGCAGTTCTTC. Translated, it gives CASSVVGNSYNEQFF.

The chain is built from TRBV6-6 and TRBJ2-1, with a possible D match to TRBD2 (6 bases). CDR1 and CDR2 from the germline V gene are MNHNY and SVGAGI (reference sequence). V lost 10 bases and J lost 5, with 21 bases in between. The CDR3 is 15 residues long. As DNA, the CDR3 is TGTGCCACCCGTGGTGGGCTAGCGCCTGACAATGAGCAGTTCTTC. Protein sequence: CATRGGLAPDNEQFF.

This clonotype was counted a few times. DNA of the CDR3: TGCAGTGCTAGACAGGGCCCTGAAGCTTTCTTT. Its translation is CSARQGPEAFF. The chain couples TRBV20-1 to TRBJ1-1; the D gene is possibly TRBD1 (5 bases). Germline V lookup: CDR1 DFQATT, CDR2 SNEGSKA (reference sequence). The CDR3 has 11 residues. With 2 bases removed from V and 6 bases from J, the gap between germline ends came to 7 bases.

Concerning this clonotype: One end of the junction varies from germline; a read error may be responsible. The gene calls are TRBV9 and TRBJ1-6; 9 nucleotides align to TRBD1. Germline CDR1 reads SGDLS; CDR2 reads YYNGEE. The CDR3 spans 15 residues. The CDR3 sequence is CANSVETGGGSPLHF. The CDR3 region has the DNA TGTGCCAACAGCGTAGAGACAGGGGGGGGTTCACCCCTCCACTTT.

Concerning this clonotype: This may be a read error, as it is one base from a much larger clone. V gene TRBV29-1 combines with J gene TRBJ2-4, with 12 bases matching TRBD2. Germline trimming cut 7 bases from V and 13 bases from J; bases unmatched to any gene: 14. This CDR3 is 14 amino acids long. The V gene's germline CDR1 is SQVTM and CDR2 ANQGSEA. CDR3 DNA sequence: TGCAGCGATAAGACTAGCGGGAGTTTGAATGAGCAGTACTTC. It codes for CSDKTSGSLNEQYF.

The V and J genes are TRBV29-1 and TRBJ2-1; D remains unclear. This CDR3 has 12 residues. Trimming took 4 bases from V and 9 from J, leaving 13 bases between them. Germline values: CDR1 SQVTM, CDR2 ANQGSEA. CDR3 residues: CSVVSSLGEQFF. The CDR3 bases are TGCAGCGTTGTAAGTAGCCTGGGTGAGCAGTTCTTC.

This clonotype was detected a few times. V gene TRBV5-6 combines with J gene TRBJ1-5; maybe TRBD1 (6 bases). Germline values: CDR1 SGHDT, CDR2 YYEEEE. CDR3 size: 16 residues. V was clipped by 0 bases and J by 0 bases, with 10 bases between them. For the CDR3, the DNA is TGTGCCAGCAGCTTGGAACGGGGGCCTAGCAATCAGCCCCAGCATTTT. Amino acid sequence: CASSLERGPSNQPQHF.

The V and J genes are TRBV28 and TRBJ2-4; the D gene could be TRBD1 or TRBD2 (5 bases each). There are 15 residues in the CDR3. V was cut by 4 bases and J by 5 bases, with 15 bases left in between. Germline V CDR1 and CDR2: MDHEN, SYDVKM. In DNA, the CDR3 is TGTGCCAGCAGTTCCGCCGGGACGGGCGAAAACATTCAGTACTTC. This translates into CASSSAGTGENIQYF.

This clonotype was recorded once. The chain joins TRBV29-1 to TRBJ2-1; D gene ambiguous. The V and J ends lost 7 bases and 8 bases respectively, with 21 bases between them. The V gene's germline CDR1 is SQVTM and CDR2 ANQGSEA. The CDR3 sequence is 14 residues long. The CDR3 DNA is TGCAGCGCCGTTGGCCCCTTAGGGTCTCATGAGCAGTTCTTC. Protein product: CSAVGPLGSHEQFF.

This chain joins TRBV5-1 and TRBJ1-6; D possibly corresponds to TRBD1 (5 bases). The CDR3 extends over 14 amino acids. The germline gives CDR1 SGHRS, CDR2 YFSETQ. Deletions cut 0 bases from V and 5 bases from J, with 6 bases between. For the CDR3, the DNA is TGCGCCAGCAGCTTGGTGACAGATAATTCACCCCTCCACTTT. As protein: CASSLVTDNSPLHF. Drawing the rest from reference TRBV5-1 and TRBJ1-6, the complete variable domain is KAGVTQTPRYLIKTRGQQVTLSCSPISGHRSVSWYQQTPGQGLQFLFEYFSETQRNKGNFPGRFSGRQFSNSRSEMNVSTLELGDSALYLCASSLVTDNSPLHFGNGTRLTVT.

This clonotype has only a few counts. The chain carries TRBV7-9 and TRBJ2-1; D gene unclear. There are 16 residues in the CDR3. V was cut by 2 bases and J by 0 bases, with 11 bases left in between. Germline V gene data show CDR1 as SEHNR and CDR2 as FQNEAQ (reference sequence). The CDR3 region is CASSLPLGVSYNEQFF. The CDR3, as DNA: TGTGCCAGCAGCTTACCTCTCGGAGTCTCCTACAATGAGCAGTTCTTC.

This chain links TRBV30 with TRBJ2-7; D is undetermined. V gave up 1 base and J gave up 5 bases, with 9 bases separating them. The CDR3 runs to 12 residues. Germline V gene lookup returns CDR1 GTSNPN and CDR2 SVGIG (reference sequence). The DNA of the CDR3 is TGTGCCTGGAGTGCCAACCCCAACGAGCAGTACTTC. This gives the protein CAWSANPNEQYF.

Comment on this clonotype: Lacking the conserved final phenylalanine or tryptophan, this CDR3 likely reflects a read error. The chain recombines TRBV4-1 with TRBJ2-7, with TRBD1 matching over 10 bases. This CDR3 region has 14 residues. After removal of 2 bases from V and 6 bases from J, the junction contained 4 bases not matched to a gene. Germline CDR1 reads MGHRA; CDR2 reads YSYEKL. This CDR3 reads CASSQPGQGFEQYL. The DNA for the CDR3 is TGCGCCAGCAGCCAACCGGGACAGGGGTTCGAGCAGTACTTA.

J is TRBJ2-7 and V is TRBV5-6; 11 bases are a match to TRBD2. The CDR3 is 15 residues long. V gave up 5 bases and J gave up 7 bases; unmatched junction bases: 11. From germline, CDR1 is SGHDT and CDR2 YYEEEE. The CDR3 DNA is TGTGCCAGCAGGCTAGCGGGGGGAACCTACAATGAGCAGTACTTC. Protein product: CASRLAGGTYNEQYF.

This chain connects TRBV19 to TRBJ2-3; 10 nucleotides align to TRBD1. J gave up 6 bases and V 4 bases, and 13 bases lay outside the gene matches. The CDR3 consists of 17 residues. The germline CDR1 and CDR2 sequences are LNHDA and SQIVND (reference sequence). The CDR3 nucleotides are TGTGCCAGTAGTACGAGGGATCCGGGACAGGGGACGGATACGCAGTATTTT. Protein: CASSTRDPGQGTDTQYF. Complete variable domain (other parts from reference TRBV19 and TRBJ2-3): DGGITQSPKYLFRKEGQNVTLSCEQNLNHDAMYWYRQDPGQGLRLIYYSQIVNDFQKGDIAEGYSVSREKKESFPLTVTSAQKNPTAFYLCASSTRDPGQGTDTQYFGPGTRLTVL.

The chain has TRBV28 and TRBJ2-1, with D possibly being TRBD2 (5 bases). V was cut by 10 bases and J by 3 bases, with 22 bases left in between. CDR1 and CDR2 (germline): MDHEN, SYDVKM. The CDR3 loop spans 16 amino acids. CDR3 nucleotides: TGTGCCACCCTTTCCGGTAGAGGGTGGAGCTACAATGAGCAGTTCTTC. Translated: CATLSGRGWSYNEQFF.

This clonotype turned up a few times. The CDR3 sequence: CASSELGSGQPYYGYTF. The CDR3 DNA is TGTGCCAGCAGTGAATTGGGATCGGGACAGCCGTACTATGGCTACACCTTC. The genes are TRBV25-1 and TRBJ1-2; 7 bases match TRBD1. This CDR3 has 17 amino acids. V shed 1 base and J 3 bases; nucleotides not matched to a gene: 11. Looked up from germline, CDR1 is MGHDK and CDR2 is SYGVNS.

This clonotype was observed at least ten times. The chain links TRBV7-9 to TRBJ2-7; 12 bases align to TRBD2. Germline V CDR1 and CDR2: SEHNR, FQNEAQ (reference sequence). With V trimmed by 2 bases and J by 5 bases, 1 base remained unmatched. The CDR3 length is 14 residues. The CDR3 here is CASSLRTSGNEQYF. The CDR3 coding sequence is TGTGCCAGCAGCTTACGGACTAGCGGGAACGAGCAGTACTTC.

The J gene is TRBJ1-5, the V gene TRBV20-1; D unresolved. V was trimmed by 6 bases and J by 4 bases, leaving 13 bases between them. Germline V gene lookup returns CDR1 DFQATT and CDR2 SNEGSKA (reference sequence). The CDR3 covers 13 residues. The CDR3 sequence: CSAEPGFNQPQHF. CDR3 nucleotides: TGCAGTGCCGAACCTGGGTTTAATCAGCCCCAGCATTTT.

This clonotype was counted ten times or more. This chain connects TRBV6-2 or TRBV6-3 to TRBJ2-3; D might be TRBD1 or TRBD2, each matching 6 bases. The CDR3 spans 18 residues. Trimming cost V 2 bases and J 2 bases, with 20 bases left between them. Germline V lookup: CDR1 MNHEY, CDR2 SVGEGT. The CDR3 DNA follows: TGTGCCAGCAGTTACGCCTCGGGGGCCTTACTATTCACAGATACGCAGTATTTT. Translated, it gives CASSYASGALLFTDTQYF.

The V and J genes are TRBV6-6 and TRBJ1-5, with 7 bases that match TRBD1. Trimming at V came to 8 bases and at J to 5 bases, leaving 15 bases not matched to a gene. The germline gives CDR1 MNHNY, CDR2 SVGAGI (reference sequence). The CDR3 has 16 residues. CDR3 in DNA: TGTGCCAGCTCCCCGGTGAAGGGGGCAAGGGATCAGCCCCAGCATTTT. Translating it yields CASSPVKGARDQPQHF.

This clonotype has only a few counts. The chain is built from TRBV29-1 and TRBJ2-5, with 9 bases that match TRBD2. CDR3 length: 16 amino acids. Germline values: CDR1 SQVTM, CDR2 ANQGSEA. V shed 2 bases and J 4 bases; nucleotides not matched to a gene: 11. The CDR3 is CSVEMLREGLGETQYF. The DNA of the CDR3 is TGCAGCGTTGAAATGTTGCGGGAGGGCCTAGGAGAGACCCAGTACTTC.

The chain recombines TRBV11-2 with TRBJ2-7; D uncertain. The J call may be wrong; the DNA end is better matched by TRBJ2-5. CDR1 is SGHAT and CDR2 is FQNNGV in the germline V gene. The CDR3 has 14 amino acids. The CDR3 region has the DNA TGTGCCAGCAGCCCGTTAGGTGTCACGGAGACCCAGTACTTC. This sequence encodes CASSPLGVTETQYF.

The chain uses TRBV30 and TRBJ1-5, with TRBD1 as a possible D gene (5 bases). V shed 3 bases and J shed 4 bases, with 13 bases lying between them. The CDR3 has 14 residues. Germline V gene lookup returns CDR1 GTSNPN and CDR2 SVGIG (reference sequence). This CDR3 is CAWSAGRGNQPQHF. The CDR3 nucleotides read TGTGCCTGGAGCGCTGGACGGGGGAATCAGCCCCAGCATTTT.

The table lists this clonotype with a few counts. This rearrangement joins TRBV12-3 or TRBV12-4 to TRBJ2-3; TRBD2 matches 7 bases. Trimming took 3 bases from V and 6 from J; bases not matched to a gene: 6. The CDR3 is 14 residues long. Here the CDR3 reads CASSLGGLVDTQYF. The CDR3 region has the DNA TGTGCCAGCAGTTTGGGGGGGTTGGTGGATACGCAGTATTTT.